These 20 T cell receptor beta chains originate from one sample sequenced in a study of cytomegalovirus exposure and HLA in healthy donors (dated by TCRdb to about 2017). Receptor amplification or capture employed the immunoSEQ multiplex PCR assay. For the multiplex PCR, a mixture combining 60 forward primers for TCR Vbeta segments and 13 reverse primers for TCR Jbeta segments was used. TCRdb carries this immuneACCESS record with in-frame sequences only. Its versions omit some clonotypes, under half of them owing to an unresolved V gene in the studies checked, with the rest unexplained. The sample yields 150,000 or so clones; 65% to 80% were counted once. 3.1% of the sample goes to the ten largest clones. The sample consisted of PBMCs. The source is a male donor in good health and CMV-seronegative.

The rearrangement uses TRBV27 and TRBJ2-3; maybe TRBD1 (5 bases). The germline V and J ends were trimmed by 3 bases and 11 bases, with 24 bases remaining between them. The CDR3 totals 16 residues. The V gene's germline CDR1 is MNHEY and CDR2 SMNVEV (reference sequence). CDR3 in DNA: TGTGCCAGCAGTTTTGGGCAGGGTGTGGGTTTAAGGGGGCAGTATTTT. This translates into CASSFGQGVGLRGQYF.

This clone was seen a handful of times. The gene calls are TRBV7-2 and TRBJ1-3; D gene ambiguous. V gave up 5 bases and J gave up 9 bases, with 11 bases separating them. The CDR3 is 12 residues long. Germline V CDR1 and CDR2: SGHTA, FQGNSA. Written as DNA, the CDR3 is TGTGCCAGCAGCGGTATCCGAGGCACCATATATTTT. It is translated as CASSGIRGTIYF.

This clone was detected only a few times. The chain links TRBV5-4 to TRBJ2-4, with 7 bases fitting TRBD2. V lost 5 bases and J lost 9; bases outside the gene matches: 11. CDR1 SGHNT and CDR2 YYREEE come from the germline V gene (reference sequence). CDR3 length equals 14 residues. CDR3: CASSSTTAGAIQYF. The CDR3 region has the DNA TGTGCCAGCAGTAGTACCACCGCGGGAGCCATTCAGTACTTC. Supplemented by reference TRBV5-4 and TRBJ2-4, the full variable domain reads ETGVTQSPTHLIKTRGQQVTLRCSSQSGHNTVSWYQQALGQGPQFIFQYYREEENGRGNFPPRFSGLQFPNYSSELNVNALELDDSALYLCASSSTTAGAIQYFGAGTRLSVL.

The chain combines TRBV6-5 with TRBJ1-1; D remains unclear. The CDR3 has 15 amino acids. V was clipped by 1 base and J by 2 bases, with 11 bases between them. The germline CDR1 and CDR2 sequences are MNHEY and SVGAGI. CDR3 in DNA: TGTGCCAGCAGTTACTATCGTGGGCCAAACACTGAAGCTTTCTTT. Translated, it gives CASSYYRGPNTEAFF.

Note on this clone: The sample holds other DNA sequences that translate to the same CDR3. V usage is TRBV6-6 and J usage is TRBJ2-7, with 9 bases identical to TRBD1. V lost 5 bases to trimming and J lost 2 bases; unmatched junction nucleotides: 4. This CDR3 region has 14 residues. CDR1 is MNHNY, CDR2 SVGAGI, per germline (reference sequence). As DNA, the CDR3 is TGTGCCAGCAGTCGGACAGGGGCGGCCTACGAGCAGTACTTC. This translates into CASSRTGAAYEQYF.

This clone was detected only a few times. The chain recombines TRBV4-3 with TRBJ2-1; 12 bases align to TRBD2. With V trimmed by 1 base and J by 14 bases, 9 bases remained unmatched. Germline-derived CDR1 and CDR2 are LGHNA and YSLEER. CDR3 length: 15 amino acids. Here the CDR3 reads CASSQGSLAGGPEFF. CDR3 nucleotide sequence: TGCGCCAGCAGCCAAGGGTCTCTAGCGGGAGGGCCGGAGTTCTTC.

The rearrangement joins TRBV10-3 to TRBJ1-5, with D perhaps matching TRBD1 (6 bases). V shed 0 bases and J shed 9 bases, with 18 bases lying between them. CDR1 is ENHRY, CDR2 SYGVKD, per germline. CDR3 length: 16 residues. This CDR3 reads CAISESSKGGRSPQHF. The CDR3 DNA reads TGTGCCATCAGTGAGTCGAGTAAGGGGGGGCGGTCGCCCCAGCATTTT.

The rearrangement joins TRBV5-4 to TRBJ1-2; TRBD1 matches at 9 bases. Germline CDR1 and CDR2: SGHNT and YYREEE (reference sequence). With V trimmed by 0 bases and J by 8 bases, 8 bases remained unmatched. CDR3 length: 15 amino acids. CDR3: CASSLGDRETGGYTF. CDR3 coding DNA: TGTGCCAGCAGCTTGGGGGACAGGGAAACGGGGGGCTACACCTTC. The whole variable domain, remainder taken from reference TRBV5-4 and TRBJ1-2, is ETGVTQSPTHLIKTRGQQVTLRCSSQSGHNTVSWYQQALGQGPQFIFQYYREEENGRGNFPPRFSGLQFPNYSSELNVNALELDDSALYLCASSLGDRETGGYTFGSGTRLTVV.

This chain links TRBV28 with TRBJ1-1; D ambiguous. The V end was cut by 2 bases, the J end by 1 base, with 8 bases between. This CDR3 spans 14 amino acids. Germline V gene lookup returns CDR1 MDHEN and CDR2 SYDVKM. The DNA for the CDR3 is TGTGCCAGCAGTTTAGTTGTCTGGAACACTGAAGCTTTCTTT. Protein product: CASSLVVWNTEAFF.

This clone has more than one count but fewer than ten. The chain is built from TRBV27 and TRBJ2-3; TRBD2 matches 10 bases. The CDR3 is made up of 18 amino acids. Germline loops: CDR1 MNHEY, CDR2 SMNVEV (reference sequence). With V trimmed by 7 bases and J by 0 bases, 13 bases remained unmatched. The CDR3 loop is CASIAGGSGTPSTDTQYF. CDR3 DNA sequence: TGTGCCAGCATAGCGGGGGGTAGCGGTACCCCTAGCACAGATACGCAGTATTTT.

The chain couples TRBV9 to TRBJ2-7; 7 nucleotides align to TRBD2. Trimming removed 0 bases from V and 2 bases from J; junction bases left unmatched: 8. This CDR3 has 16 amino acids. Germline CDR1 SGDLS, CDR2 YYNGEE. The chain's CDR3 is CASSVVWGGAPYEQYF. In nucleotides, the CDR3 is TGTGCCAGCAGCGTAGTTTGGGGGGGTGCCCCCTACGAGCAGTACTTC.

The chain joins TRBV27 to TRBJ1-6; 9 bases are shared with TRBD1. This CDR3 has 14 residues. Germline V gives CDR1 MNHEY, CDR2 SMNVEV (reference sequence). V shed 2 bases and J 9 bases; nucleotides not matched to a gene: 2. The CDR3 sequence: CASSLGDRASPLHF. The CDR3 DNA follows: TGTGCCAGCAGTTTAGGGGACAGGGCTTCACCCCTCCACTTT.

The chain joins TRBV6-6 to TRBJ2-7; TRBD2 might be the D (6 bases). This CDR3 region has 15 residues. Germline CDR1 MNHNY, CDR2 SVGAGI (reference sequence). Trimming pared 7 bases from V and 3 bases from J, leaving 19 bases between. CDR3 region: CASTRDSWLSYEQYF. The CDR3 DNA is TGTGCCAGCACCCGGGACTCCTGGTTAAGCTACGAGCAGTACTTC.

V is TRBV5-1 and J is TRBJ2-2; 8 bases agree with TRBD1. The CDR3 sequence is 16 residues long. Germline CDR1 reads SGHRS; CDR2 reads YFSETQ. The J segment lost 6 bases and the V segment lost 4 bases, leaving 11 bases of the junction unmatched. CDR3 in DNA: TGCGCCAGCAGCGGGACTTCGACAGGGGAAGCCGGGGAGCTGTTTTTT. Translating gives CASSGTSTGEAGELFF.

CDR3 in amino acids: CASSYSRSGGERGGETQYF. The CDR3 DNA sequence: TGTGCCAGCAGTTACTCGAGGTCAGGGGGAGAGCGGGGGGGCGAGACCCAGTACTTC. The chain carries TRBV6-7 and TRBJ2-5, with 10 bases identical to TRBD2. TRBV6-7 qualifies as an ORF whose function is uncertain. The V segment lost 0 bases and the J segment 5 bases; nucleotides outside the gene matches: 15. The CDR3 contains 19 residues.

The chain is built from TRBV7-9 and TRBJ2-5; D perhaps matches TRBD1 (5 bases). From germline, CDR1 is SEHNR and CDR2 FQNEAQ (reference sequence). Trimming took off 1 base at V and 8 bases at J, with 20 bases between the two ends. The CDR3 runs 16 residues. This chain's CDR3 is CASSLGAGRPEATQYF. The CDR3 bases are TGTGCCAGCAGCTTAGGTGCAGGGCGGCCGGAAGCCACCCAGTACTTC.

This clone was seen just once. The chain couples TRBV7-9 to TRBJ2-7; 9 bases are shared with TRBD1. This CDR3 has 13 amino acids. Germline V gives CDR1 SEHNR, CDR2 FQNEAQ (reference sequence). Losses at the gene ends were 5 bases for V and 5 bases for J; bases not matched to a gene: 4. CDR3 region: CASSRDREDEQYF. CDR3 nucleotide sequence: TGTGCCAGCAGCCGGGACAGGGAGGACGAGCAGTACTTC.

The chain combines TRBV20-1 with TRBJ2-3, with D maybe TRBD1 (5 bases). The CDR3 has 11 amino acids. Germline V CDR1 and CDR2: DFQATT, SNEGSKA (reference sequence). Trimming removed 3 bases from V and 6 bases from J, with 7 bases in between. As DNA, the CDR3 is TGCAGTGCTAGGAAGGGGGATACGCAGTATTTT. Translated: CSARKGDTQYF.

The gene calls are TRBV18 and TRBJ1-1; D possibly corresponds to TRBD1 (6 bases). Germline assignment: CDR1 KGHSH and CDR2 LQKENI. The CDR3 runs 15 residues. V lost 3 bases, J lost 1 base, and 12 bases lay in between. CDR3: CASSPVQGQNTEAFF. CDR3 bases: TGTGCCAGCTCACCCGTTCAGGGGCAGAACACTGAAGCTTTCTTT.

This clone came up a few times. The genes are TRBV5-8 and TRBJ1-5, with 9 bases that match TRBD1. This CDR3 comprises 14 residues. V lost 3 bases and J lost 8; bases outside the gene matches: 6. The germline V gene encodes CDR1 SGHTS and CDR2 YDEGEE. The chain's CDR3 is CASSSRQGGKPQHF. CDR3 sequence (DNA): TGTGCCAGCAGCTCCCGACAGGGGGGGAAGCCCCAGCATTTT.